The entry below describes one TCR beta chain. What it recognizes is unknown. Germline is not matched at one junction end, which may reflect a read error. TCRdb re-derived calls from the reads in MiXCR, one entry per CDR3 protein. The sample lists under 850,000 distinct CDR3 sequences; 35% were seen once. The source of the sample is a study of T cell repertoires in cytomegalovirus infection. Looking at the study overall: CMV infection and matching HLA type were both indicated by public TCR beta signatures.

The study's findings and limits: In two of eight donors, the top clonotype was HLA-C-restricted CMV-specific.

This CDR3 has 15 amino acids. The V call is TRBV12-3 or TRBV12-4, the J call TRBJ2-2; 9 bases agree with TRBD2. The receptor's source is a human donor in good health (CMV status not recorded). Some clones in this sample may be carry-over from other donors' samples. What was sequenced was PBMCs. CDR3 loop: CSSRLSGGYTGELFF. The CDR3 DNA follows: TGTTCCAGCAGACTCAGCGGGGGGTACACCGGGGAGCTGTTTTTT.